Included here is one T cell receptor (beta chain) sequence, with context. As yet, its antigen is unknown. As to time point: sample taken at primary tumor resection. Whole RNA obtained from tumor, nontumor lung or frozen PBMC underwent sequencing without sorting. Samples were donated by 72 untreated early-stage non-small cell lung cancer patients. Germline assignment: CDR1 MDHEN and CDR2 SYDVKM. Trimming pared 7 bases from V and 2 bases from J, leaving 14 bases between. CDR3 length: 14 residues. This record belongs to a study of spatial heterogeneity in lung cancer. Study-level results: The study found ubiquitous expanded tumor TCRs in blood more at resection than follow-up.

In the library, each TCR cDNA molecule bore its own unique molecular identifier. TCRdb passed the 5' RACE reads through MiXCR, listing each CDR3 protein once. The profile shows about 85,000 distinct CDR3 sequences, 15% to 25% of them singletons. This chain joins TRBV28 and TRBJ1-1; D remains unclear. Sequences were derived from PBMCs, sampled at surgery. The clonotype comes from a male donor with early-stage non-small cell lung cancer. CDR3 sequence reads: CASISPMLNTEAFF. The CDR3 nucleotides read TGTGCCAGCATTTCCCCAATGTTAAACACTGAAGCTTTCTTT.